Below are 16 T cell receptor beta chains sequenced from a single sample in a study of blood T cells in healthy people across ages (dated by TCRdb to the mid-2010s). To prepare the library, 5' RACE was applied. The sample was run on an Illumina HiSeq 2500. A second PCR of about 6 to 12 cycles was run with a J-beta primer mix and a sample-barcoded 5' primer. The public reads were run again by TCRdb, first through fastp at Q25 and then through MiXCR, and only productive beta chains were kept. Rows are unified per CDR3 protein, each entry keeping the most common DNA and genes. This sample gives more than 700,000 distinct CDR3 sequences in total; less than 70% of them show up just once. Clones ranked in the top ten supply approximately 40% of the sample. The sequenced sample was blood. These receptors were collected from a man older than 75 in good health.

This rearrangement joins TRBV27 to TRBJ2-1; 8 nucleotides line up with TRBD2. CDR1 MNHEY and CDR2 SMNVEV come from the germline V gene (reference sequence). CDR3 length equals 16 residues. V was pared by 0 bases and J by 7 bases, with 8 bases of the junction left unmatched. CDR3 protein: CASSLSSGLVGNEQFF. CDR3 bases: TGTGCCAGCAGTTTATCGTCGGGACTAGTCGGGAATGAGCAGTTCTTC.

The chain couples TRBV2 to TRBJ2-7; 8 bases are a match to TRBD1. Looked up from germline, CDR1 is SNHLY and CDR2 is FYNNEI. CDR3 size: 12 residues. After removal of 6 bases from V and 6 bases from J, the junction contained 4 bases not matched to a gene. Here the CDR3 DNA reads TGTGCCAGCAGGACAGGGGCCTTCGAGCAGTACTTC. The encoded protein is CASRTGAFEQYF.

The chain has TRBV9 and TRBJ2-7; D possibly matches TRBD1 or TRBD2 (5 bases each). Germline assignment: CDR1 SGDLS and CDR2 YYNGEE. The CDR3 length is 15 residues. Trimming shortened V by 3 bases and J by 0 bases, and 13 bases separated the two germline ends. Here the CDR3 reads CASSAQGEPSYEQYF. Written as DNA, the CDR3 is TGTGCCAGCAGCGCCCAGGGAGAGCCCTCCTACGAGCAGTACTTC.

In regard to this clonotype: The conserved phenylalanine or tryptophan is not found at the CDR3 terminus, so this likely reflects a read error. CDR3 sequence reads: CASSQDGTGVPQSEQYL. CDR3 nucleotide sequence: TGTGCCAGCAGCCAAGATGGGACAGGGGTCCCGCAGAGCGAGCAGTACCTC. The genes are TRBV3-1 and TRBJ2-5; 10 bases line up with TRBD1. The end of the DNA fits TRBJ2-7 better, so the J call may be wrong. Germline V gives CDR1 LGHDT, CDR2 YNNKEL (reference sequence). The CDR3 sequence is 17 residues long.

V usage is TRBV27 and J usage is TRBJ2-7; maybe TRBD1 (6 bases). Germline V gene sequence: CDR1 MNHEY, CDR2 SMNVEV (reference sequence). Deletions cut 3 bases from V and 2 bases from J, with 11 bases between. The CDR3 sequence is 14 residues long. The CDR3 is CASSLGAKTYEQYF. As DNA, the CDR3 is TGTGCCAGCAGTTTGGGGGCCAAAACCTACGAGCAGTACTTC.

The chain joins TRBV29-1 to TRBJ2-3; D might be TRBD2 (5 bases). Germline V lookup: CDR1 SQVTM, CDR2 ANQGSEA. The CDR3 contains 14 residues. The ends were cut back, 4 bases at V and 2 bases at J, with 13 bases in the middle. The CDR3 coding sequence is TGCAGCGTTGTCCGGGGAGCCTCCACAGATACGCAGTATTTT. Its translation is CSVVRGASTDTQYF.

This CDR3 reads CASSPAGRQYF. CDR3 nucleotide sequence: TGTGCCAGCAGCCCCGCTGGTAGGCAGTACTTC. The chain uses TRBV11-2 and TRBJ2-7; D is unresolved. The CDR3 runs 11 residues. Germline loops: CDR1 SGHAT, CDR2 FQNNGV. V lost 5 bases and J 9 bases, leaving 11 bases between the germline ends.

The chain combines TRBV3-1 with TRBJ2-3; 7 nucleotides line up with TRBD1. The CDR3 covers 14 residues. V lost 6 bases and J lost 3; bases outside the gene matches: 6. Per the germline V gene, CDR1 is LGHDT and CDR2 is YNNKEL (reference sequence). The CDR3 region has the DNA TGTGCCAGCAGGTACAGGGGTCGAACAGATACGCAGTATTTT. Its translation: CASRYRGRTDTQYF.

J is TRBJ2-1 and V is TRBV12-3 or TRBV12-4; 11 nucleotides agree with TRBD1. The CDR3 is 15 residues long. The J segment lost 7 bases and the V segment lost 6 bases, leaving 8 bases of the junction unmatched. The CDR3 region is CASRLRDRGMNEQFF. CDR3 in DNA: TGTGCCAGCAGGCTCCGGGACAGGGGGATGAATGAGCAGTTCTTC.

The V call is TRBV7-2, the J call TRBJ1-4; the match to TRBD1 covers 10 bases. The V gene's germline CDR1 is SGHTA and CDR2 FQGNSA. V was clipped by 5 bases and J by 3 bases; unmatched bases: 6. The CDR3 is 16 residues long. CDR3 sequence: CASSGGQGVANEKLFF. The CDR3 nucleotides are TGTGCCAGCAGCGGAGGACAGGGGGTGGCTAATGAAAAACTGTTTTTT.

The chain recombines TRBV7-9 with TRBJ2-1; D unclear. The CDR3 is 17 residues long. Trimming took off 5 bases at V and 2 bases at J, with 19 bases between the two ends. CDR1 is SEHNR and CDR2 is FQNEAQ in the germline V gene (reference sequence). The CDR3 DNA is TGTGCCAGCAGCCCCAACCTCCGCAAGGCCCCCTACAATGAGCAGTTCTTC. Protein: CASSPNLRKAPYNEQFF.

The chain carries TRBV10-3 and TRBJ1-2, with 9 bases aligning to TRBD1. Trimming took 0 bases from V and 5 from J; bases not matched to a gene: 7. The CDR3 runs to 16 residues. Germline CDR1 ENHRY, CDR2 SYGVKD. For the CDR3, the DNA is TGTGCCATCAGTGAGTCGAGGACAGGGGTGGGATATGGCTACACCTTC. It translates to CAISESRTGVGYGYTF.

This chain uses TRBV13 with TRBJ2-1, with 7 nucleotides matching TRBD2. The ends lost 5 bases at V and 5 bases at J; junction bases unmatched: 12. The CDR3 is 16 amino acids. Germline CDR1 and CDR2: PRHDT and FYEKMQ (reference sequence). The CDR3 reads CASSPSTGRSNNEQFF. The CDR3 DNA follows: TGTGCCAGCAGCCCGTCCACCGGGAGGAGCAACAATGAGCAGTTCTTC.

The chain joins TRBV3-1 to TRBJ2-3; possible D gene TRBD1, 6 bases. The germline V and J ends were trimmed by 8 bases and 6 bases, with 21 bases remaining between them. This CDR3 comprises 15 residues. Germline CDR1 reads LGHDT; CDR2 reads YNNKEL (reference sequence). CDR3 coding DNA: TGTGCCAGCCGCTTCGAGAGAGGTCAGGGGGATACGCAGTATTTT. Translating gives CASRFERGQGDTQYF.

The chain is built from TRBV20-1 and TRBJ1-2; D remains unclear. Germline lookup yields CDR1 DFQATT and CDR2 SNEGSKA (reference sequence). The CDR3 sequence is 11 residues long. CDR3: CRAPKGRGYTF. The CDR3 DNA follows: TGCAGGGCCCCAAAGGGTAGGGGCTACACCTTC.

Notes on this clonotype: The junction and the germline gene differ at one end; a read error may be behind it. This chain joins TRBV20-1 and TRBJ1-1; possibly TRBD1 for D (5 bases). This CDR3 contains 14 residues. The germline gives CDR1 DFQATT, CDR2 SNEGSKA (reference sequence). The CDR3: CSARGGTVNIEAFF. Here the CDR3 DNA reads TGCAGTGCTAGGGGGGGTACAGTGAACATTGAAGCTTTCTTT.